Sequencing of this T cell receptor (beta chain) was carried out in a study of cytomegalovirus exposure and HLA in healthy donors. Points from the study as a whole: When analyzed later, a missense DCLRE1C variant was found to be linked to TCR beta V- and J-gene trimming. In a later analysis, specific HLA alleles were associated with more than 15,000 TCR beta sequences at a 0.05 false discovery rate. An analysis was carried out at a later point. It showed that HLA-associated TCR beta chains were more clonally expanded than equally common non-associated chains. There was a cluster of highly shared sequence variants that was likely a sequencing artifact.

CDR3 length equals 14 residues. J lost 7 bases, V lost 6 bases, and 9 bases had no gene match. The germline CDR1 and CDR2 sequences are MDHEN and SYDVKM. The PCR had 60 Vbeta and 13 Jbeta primers. TCRdb keeps only in-frame clones here, not all; method: immunoSEQ multiplex PCR. The table has about 140,000 clones, approximately 78% seen once. With respect to this clone: As yet, its antigen is unknown.

The chain is built from TRBV28 and TRBJ1-5; 7 bases align to TRBD1. Sample: PBMCs. The source is a female donor in good health and CMV-seronegative. The CDR3 region has the DNA TGTGCCAGCAGCCTAGACAGGGAACGACAGCCCCAGCATTTT. The encoded protein is CASSLDRERQPQHF.